These 29 T cell receptor beta chains were all obtained from the same sample, sequenced in a study of shared clonotypes between healthy human individuals. Data came from immunoSEQ multiplex PCR; TCRdb stores just in-frame clones and leaves some out. Of some 900,000 clones listed, around 80% are singletons. Sequenced: memory CD4+ T cells sorted from blood. Subset reported: CD45RA-negative fraction. The receptors were sampled from a man aged 18 to 30 in good health.

This clone was observed once. This chain links TRBV30 with TRBJ1-4, with D possibly TRBD1 on 5 matching bases. The CDR3 runs 14 residues. Trimming removed 2 bases from V and 7 bases from J, with 14 bases in between. Germline V gene sequence: CDR1 GTSNPN, CDR2 SVGIG (reference sequence). The chain's CDR3 is CAWSPPGEPEKLFF. CDR3 DNA: TGTGCCTGGAGTCCGCCGGGGGAGCCTGAAAAACTGTTTTTT.

V is TRBV19 and J is TRBJ1-5; unclear D gene. The CDR3 is 18 amino acids. The germline V gene has CDR1 LNHDA and CDR2 SQIVND (reference sequence). Trimming removed 0 bases from V and 2 bases from J, with 17 bases in between. DNA of the CDR3: TGTGCCAGTAGTATAGATGCCCTATCAGTTTCGGGCAATCAGCCCCAGCATTTT. Encoded protein: CASSIDALSVSGNQPQHF. Full variable domain (missing parts from reference TRBV19 and TRBJ1-5): DGGITQSPKYLFRKEGQNVTLSCEQNLNHDAMYWYRQDPGQGLRLIYYSQIVNDFQKGDIAEGYSVSREKKESFPLTVTSAQKNPTAFYLCASSIDALSVSGNQPQHFGDGTRLSIL.

As to this clone: In the same sample, other DNA sequences code for this CDR3. The chain has TRBV2 and TRBJ2-7, with D perhaps assigned TRBD1 or TRBD2 (5 bases each). Trimming pared 6 bases from V and 5 bases from J, leaving 11 bases between. The CDR3 runs 12 residues. The germline CDR1 and CDR2 sequences are SNHLY and FYNNEI. The CDR3 bases are TGTGCCAGCAGGCGGCAGGGAGACGAGCAGTACTTC. It codes for CASRRQGDEQYF.

This clone has a handful of counts. This chain links TRBV6-1 with TRBJ2-7; 8 nucleotides align to TRBD2. Germline V lookup: CDR1 MNHNS, CDR2 SASEGT. The CDR3 is 13 residues long. The junction had 9 bases not matched to a gene; V was cut back by 8 bases and J by 6 bases. In nucleotides, the CDR3 is TGTGCCAGCGTCGTGCTAGCGGGTACCGAGCAGTACTTC. It codes for CASVVLAGTEQYF.

The chain employs TRBV10-3 and TRBJ2-1; possible D gene TRBD2, 5 bases. The CDR3 runs to 17 residues. Trimming removed 6 bases at V and 4 bases at J, with 22 bases between. CDR1 is ENHRY, CDR2 SYGVKD, per germline. The CDR3 loop reads CAIRASGNQEGYNEQFF. As DNA, the CDR3 is TGTGCCATCAGGGCTTCCGGGAACCAGGAAGGGTACAATGAGCAGTTCTTC.

Turning to this clone: Other DNA sequences within the sample encode an identical CDR3. This sequence joins TRBV5-4 and TRBJ2-3; 9 bases map to TRBD2. Germline V lookup: CDR1 SGHNT, CDR2 YYREEE (reference sequence). CDR3 length equals 16 residues. Unmatched junction bases numbered 5, after V lost 3 bases and J lost 0 bases. CDR3 amino acids: CASSSLTSGSTDTQYF. Here the CDR3 DNA reads TGTGCCAGCAGCTCCCTGACTAGCGGTAGCACAGATACGCAGTATTTT.

The table lists this clone with a count of one. This chain connects TRBV30 to TRBJ2-1; no clear D. V lost 2 bases and J 13 bases, leaving 15 bases between the germline ends. There are 12 residues in the CDR3. Germline assignment: CDR1 GTSNPN and CDR2 SVGIG (reference sequence). CDR3 sequence: CAWSRFDPPQFF. The CDR3 region has the DNA TGTGCCTGGAGTCGCTTTGACCCCCCTCAGTTCTTC.

This clone appeared once. The chain links TRBV11-2 to TRBJ1-6, with 9 bases lining up with TRBD1. Germline lookup yields CDR1 SGHAT and CDR2 FQNNGV. The ends lost 2 bases at V and 6 bases at J; junction bases unmatched: 8. The CDR3 length is 17 residues. CDR3 DNA: TGTGCCAGCAGCTTACGGTCTCCGGGACAGGGTAATTCACCCCTCCACTTT. It codes for CASSLRSPGQGNSPLHF.

CDR3 region: CASSLYRDRGRTEAFF. CDR3 in DNA: TGTGCCAGCAGTTTATATAGGGACAGGGGGAGGACTGAAGCTTTCTTT. The chain combines TRBV27 with TRBJ1-1; 11 bases map to TRBD1. The germline CDR1 and CDR2 sequences are MNHEY and SMNVEV (reference sequence). CDR3 length: 16 amino acids. Trimming removed 1 base from V and 5 bases from J; junction bases left unmatched: 6.

The chain has TRBV7-2 and TRBJ2-1; 8 bases line up with TRBD2. V lost 5 bases to trimming and J lost 0 bases; unmatched junction nucleotides: 6. The CDR3 extends over 16 amino acids. Germline V gene lookup returns CDR1 SGHTA and CDR2 FQGNSA. Here the CDR3 reads CASSELAESSYNEQFF. The CDR3 nucleotides read TGTGCCAGCAGCGAACTAGCGGAAAGCTCCTACAATGAGCAGTTCTTC.

This clone has only a few counts. V and J are TRBV2 and TRBJ1-1; TRBD1 matches at 7 bases. The V gene end was trimmed by 9 bases and the J gene end by 7 bases; junction bases not matched to a gene: 11. In germline, CDR1 is SNHLY, CDR2 FYNNEI. This CDR3 has 13 amino acids. The CDR3 is CARATYRGVEAFF. The CDR3 DNA follows: TGTGCCAGGGCCACTTACAGGGGAGTTGAAGCTTTCTTT.

This clone appeared a few times. Additional DNA sequences in this sample encode the identical CDR3. This chain links TRBV5-1 with TRBJ1-3; maybe TRBD1 (6 bases). The CDR3 covers 14 residues. The V gene's germline CDR1 is SGHRS and CDR2 YFSETQ. The V gene lost 3 bases and the J gene lost 0 bases, with 7 bases spanning the gap. For the CDR3, the DNA is TGCGCCAGCAGCTCACAGGGCTCTGGAAACACCATATATTTT. Encoded protein: CASSSQGSGNTIYF.

The chain uses TRBV7-2 and TRBJ1-1; 7 bases are a match to TRBD1. Germline V gene data show CDR1 as SGHTA and CDR2 as FQGNSA. Trimming at V came to 5 bases and at J to 0 bases, leaving 6 bases not matched to a gene. The CDR3 is made up of 15 amino acids. The CDR3 sequence is CASSLAGTVNTEAFF. The DNA for the CDR3 is TGTGCCAGCAGCCTCGCCGGGACAGTGAACACTGAAGCTTTCTTT.

The chain employs TRBV9 and TRBJ2-3; TRBD2 might be the D (6 bases). Germline-derived CDR1 and CDR2 are SGDLS and YYNGEE. The V end was cut by 0 bases, the J end by 4 bases, with 12 bases between. There are 15 residues in the CDR3. CDR3 nucleotides: TGTGCCAGCAGCGTAGCGGGACTCCGGGCAGATACGCAGTATTTT. Protein product: CASSVAGLRADTQYF.

This chain joins TRBV29-1 and TRBJ2-7; D possibly uses TRBD1 or TRBD2 (5 bases each). Trimming removed 2 bases from V and 6 bases from J, with 14 bases in between. The germline CDR1 and CDR2 sequences are SQVTM and ANQGSEA. This CDR3 comprises 13 residues. CDR3 region: CSVESTHGGEQYF. CDR3 coding DNA: TGCAGCGTTGAAAGTACCCATGGGGGCGAGCAGTACTTC.

The V call is TRBV2, the J call TRBJ2-7, with D tentatively TRBD1 or TRBD2 (5 bases each). Germline CDR1 is SNHLY and CDR2 is FYNNEI. This CDR3 comprises 13 residues. V was pared by 4 bases and J by 6 bases, with 13 bases between. CDR3 sequence reads: CASSAGTLGEQYF. The CDR3, as DNA: TGTGCCAGCAGTGCCGGGACGCTAGGCGAGCAGTACTTC.

V is TRBV6-5 and J is TRBJ2-3; no reliable D call. V lost 6 bases and J lost 2, with 12 bases in between. This CDR3 is built from 14 residues. CDR1 MNHEY and CDR2 SVGAGI come from the germline V gene. The CDR3 DNA reads TGTGCCAGCAGCGGATCCTTTACCACAGATACGCAGTATTTT. Its translation: CASSGSFTTDTQYF.

This chain uses TRBV5-1 with TRBJ2-1; D uncertain. CDR1 is SGHRS, CDR2 YFSETQ, per germline. The CDR3 consists of 14 residues. V dropped 0 bases and J dropped 2 bases, with 6 bases sitting between them. CDR3 protein: CASSLEGTYNEQFF. In nucleotides, the CDR3 is TGCGCCAGCAGCTTGGAAGGGACCTACAATGAGCAGTTCTTC.

This clone was seen a handful of times. The chain has TRBV5-1 and TRBJ2-2; D may be TRBD1 or TRBD2 (5 bases each). Germline CDR1 SGHRS, CDR2 YFSETQ. The length of the CDR3 is 16 residues. Trimming shortened V by 7 bases and J by 0 bases, and 16 bases separated the two germline ends. The CDR3 DNA sequence: TGCGCCAGCCAAGACGGGGCAGGGACGAACACCGGGGAGCTGTTTTTT. Translated: CASQDGAGTNTGELFF.

The gene calls are TRBV15 and TRBJ2-7; D might be TRBD1 (5 bases). V was clipped by 3 bases and J by 2 bases, with 17 bases between them. This CDR3 has 16 residues. Germline V gene data show CDR1 as LNHNV and CDR2 as YYDKDF (reference sequence). The CDR3, as DNA: TGTGCCACCAGCAGGGACACCGACAACGGACCCTACGAGCAGTACTTC. Translating gives CATSRDTDNGPYEQYF.

This clone was detected once. The genes are TRBV19 and TRBJ1-2; D gene uncertain. The length of the CDR3 is 11 residues. The germline V gene has CDR1 LNHDA and CDR2 SQIVND (reference sequence). Between the trimmed V and J ends, which lost 6 bases and 4 bases, there was a span of 6 bases. The CDR3 nucleotides are TGTGCCAGTAGGTACAGCTATGGCTACACCTTC. As protein: CASRYSYGYTF.

This chain links TRBV11-2 with TRBJ2-7; 7 nucleotides agree with TRBD1. After removal of 3 bases from V and 3 bases from J, the junction contained 2 bases not matched to a gene. The CDR3 loop spans 13 amino acids. Germline-derived CDR1 and CDR2 are SGHAT and FQNNGV. This CDR3 is CASSFRTGYEQYF. DNA for the CDR3: TGTGCCAGCAGCTTCCGGACAGGCTACGAGCAGTACTTC.

This chain uses TRBV28 with TRBJ2-7; D is ambiguous. V lost 2 bases and J 5 bases, leaving 4 bases between the germline ends. From germline, CDR1 is MDHEN and CDR2 SYDVKM. This CDR3 has 11 amino acids. CDR3 nucleotides: TGTGCCAGCAGTTTAGAAGACGAGCAGTACTTC. Protein product: CASSLEDEQYF. Filled out from reference TRBV28 and TRBJ2-7, the complete variable domain reads DVKVTQSSRYLVKRTGEKVFLECVQDMDHENMFWYRQDPGLGLRLIYFSYDVKMKEKGDIPEGYSVSREKKERFSLILESASTNQTSMYLCASSLEDEQYFGPGTRLTVT.

The chain combines TRBV5-6 with TRBJ1-1, with 8 bases matching TRBD1. CDR1 SGHDT and CDR2 YYEEEE come from the germline V gene. This CDR3 has 15 amino acids. J was trimmed by 1 base and V by 6 bases; bases with no gene match: 8. The CDR3 spells CASITLGQGNTEAFF. CDR3 nucleotide sequence: TGTGCCAGCATCACACTAGGACAGGGGAACACTGAAGCTTTCTTT.

The chain links TRBV5-1 to TRBJ2-1; TRBD2 matches at 8 bases. This CDR3 has 16 residues. Per the germline V gene, CDR1 is SGHRS and CDR2 is YFSETQ. The V and J ends lost 0 bases and 1 base, in that order; junction bases with no gene match: 3. The CDR3 DNA reads as TGCGCCAGCAGCTTGGGCGGGGGGATATCCTACAATGAGCAGTTCTTC. It translates to CASSLGGGISYNEQFF.

This clone is a singleton in its sample. The V gene is TRBV28, the J gene TRBJ1-6; D is unresolved. This CDR3 contains 15 residues. Germline V gene lookup returns CDR1 MDHEN and CDR2 SYDVKM. Trimming cost V 5 bases and J 8 bases, with 16 bases left between them. The CDR3 DNA reads as TGTGCCAGCAGTCCCTCTCGAGGGAGGTATTCACCCCTCCACTTT. It translates to CASSPSRGRYSPLHF.

This chain joins TRBV5-4 and TRBJ2-1; 7 bases align to TRBD2. The CDR3 loop spans 15 amino acids. V gave up 3 bases and J gave up 9 bases; unmatched junction bases: 12. The germline gives CDR1 SGHNT, CDR2 YYREEE (reference sequence). The CDR3, as DNA: TGTGCCAGCAGCTCGAAGCGGGACGGTGAGGGTGAGCAGTTCTTC. Its protein is CASSSKRDGEGEQFF.

This clone was picked up one time. The gene calls are TRBV6-1 and TRBJ2-2; 7 bases map to TRBD1. This CDR3 has 14 amino acids. Germline assignment: CDR1 MNHNS and CDR2 SASEGT. V shed 6 bases, J shed 2 bases, and the junction held 3 bases outside the gene matches. The CDR3 region is CASRRDSNTGELFF. The DNA for the CDR3 is TGTGCCAGCAGGAGGGACAGTAACACCGGGGAGCTGTTTTTT.

This chain connects TRBV30 to TRBJ2-1; D is ambiguous. Trimming pared 5 bases from V and 3 bases from J, leaving 8 bases between. The CDR3 sequence is 12 residues long. Looked up from germline, CDR1 is GTSNPN and CDR2 is SVGIG (reference sequence). The DNA for the CDR3 is TGTGCCTGGCGTATGGACTACAATGAGCAGTTCTTC. Translation: CAWRMDYNEQFF.